This TCR beta chain was documented in a study of T cells in Graves' hyperthyroidism and ophthalmopathy. Overall study results and limits: A model using 13 V-J features told ophthalmopathy apart from stable hyperthyroidism.

As for this clonotype: Its antigen is unidentified. No conserved phenylalanine or tryptophan is present at the end of the CDR3, so a read error is the likely explanation.

RNA transcripts provided the source from which TCR beta CDR3 regions were amplified. HTBI primers drove first-round RT-PCR of the TCR CDR3. Via MiXCR, TCRdb re-called the multiplex PCR reads, giving one row per CDR3 protein. The data show 400,000 to 550,000 distinct CDR3 sequences, approximately 24% seen once. The CDR3 spans 14 residues. Losses at the gene ends were 6 bases for V and 4 bases for J; bases not matched to a gene: 7. Germline V gene sequence: CDR1 ENHRY, CDR2 SYGVKD. A NOSPECS grade of at least 4, a Clinical Activity Score of at least 3 and duration under 3 months were recorded in ophthalmopathy patients. Lactation, pregnancy, other autoimmune disease or uncontrolled infection led to exclusion of patients.

Sequencing was done on a sample of blood. The receptor's source is a woman under 40 with Graves' ophthalmopathy. V usage is TRBV10-3 and J usage is TRBJ1-1, with TRBD1 identical over 8 bases. Here the CDR3 DNA reads TGTGCCATCAGCAAGCTACAGGGGGTCACTGAAGCTTTCTCT. This codes for CAISKLQGVTEAFS.